The TCR beta chain described here comes from a study of Tregs in tolerant kidney transplant recipients (dated by TCRdb to between 2018 and 2020). Notes on the research overall: The study used TCRbeta sequencing to identify donor-specific regulatory T cells before combined kidney and bone marrow transplantation, then tracked those cells after transplant. TCRbeta repertoire sequencing was used in a few healthy controls to compare several ways of expanding Tregs specific for an allogeneic donor.

On this clone: This receptor's antigen is unknown. Nothing much larger sits one base from this clone, and base qualities are not available.

General study outcomes and caveats: Biological reproducibility was not directly assessed, although technical replication error appeared to be minimal. Expanding Tregs with activated donor B cells appeared to identify the most biologically relevant and donor-specific TCRbeta repertoire. Because the study included only a small number of patients, the results must be confirmed in larger populations and under other immunosuppression protocols.

CDR1 is given as LGHNA and CDR2 as YNFKEQ, both from the germline V gene. Relative to germline, V is 0 bases shorter and J is 0 bases shorter, with 8 bases between their ends. Including the terminal cysteine and phenylalanine, the CDR3 comprises 15 residues. Only CDR3 DNA is held: 45 bases, read in frame from base 1. Unstimulated Tregs (CD4+CD25+CD127-), CD4+ non-Tregs (CD4+CD25-), CD4 and CD8 cells were FACS-sorted from thawed PBMCs. Healthy control blood was obtained either as purchased buffy coats or from healthy volunteers. Healthy control blood was processed by Ficoll density gradient to PBMCs and cryopreserved; patient PBMCs were collected before and after transplant. Genomic DNA was extracted from sorted cells with the QIAGEN DNeasy Blood and Tissue Kit for TCRbeta CDR3 sequencing. High-throughput TCRbeta CDR3 sequencing was carried out commercially through immunoSEQ, with PCR amplification with bias correction and internal controls included. Per the source publication's procedure: Unique productive TCRbeta sequences were defined by CDR3 nucleotide sequence where primers matched, and otherwise by CDR3 amino acid sequence together with Vbeta and Jbeta genes. To correct sorting error, sequences shared between sorted populations at a frequency ratio of 2:1 or less were removed; the rest were assigned to the higher population. Donor-reactive sequences were defined as at least 5-fold expanded in CFSE-low cells versus unstimulated cells, with frequency of at least 0.01% in CFSE-low cells. Jensen-Shannon divergence calculated on the top 100 TCRbeta sequences ranked by frequency was used to measure repertoire divergence. For samples with multiple sequencing runs, sorting error was corrected in each run separately before the runs were combined. TCRdb limited this immuneACCESS table to in-frame rearrangements with V and J called. A share of clones is missing; checked studies link under half to unresolved V genes, and the rest is unexplained. The V and J calls and clone size were taken over from that table, and D and trimming were inferred from the DNA. This sample comprises some 100,000 clones, about 91% of them detected only once. Of the sample, approximately 0.54% is held by the ten largest clones.

The clonotype comes from a human donor in good health. Sequenced: CD4+ T cells from blood. Recombination joined TRBV4-2 with TRBJ1-1; the D gene is perhaps TRBD1, on 5 matching bases. The DNA is TGTGCCAGCAGCCAAGATATGGGGCTGAACACTGAAGCTTTCTTT. Its coded protein is CASSQDMGLNTEAFF.